The 13 T cell receptor beta chains below were found in one sample sequenced in a study of T-cell memory formation after mild COVID-19. MiXCR was run by TCRdb on the 5' RACE reads, yielding one entry per CDR3 protein. The sample has hundreds of thousands of distinct CDR3 sequences, 16% seen once. The sample comprised PBMCs or a T cell subset sorted from them (not recorded which). All receptors derive from a man in his late teens or twenties who had mild COVID-19 (a few samples of this study predate the infection). Cell type and time point are not known.

This rearrangement joins TRBV7-2 to TRBJ2-3, with 8 nucleotides matching TRBD2. There are 12 residues in the CDR3. The trim removed 8 bases at V and 4 bases at J, leaving 2 bases unmatched. CDR1 is SGHTA and CDR2 is FQGNSA in the germline V gene. The CDR3 here is CASAGGADTQYF. The CDR3 DNA reads TGTGCCAGCGCGGGGGGCGCAGATACGCAGTATTTT.

This clonotype was seen more than once but under ten times. This rearrangement joins TRBV19 to TRBJ2-4; 9 bases fit TRBD1. CDR1 and CDR2 (germline): LNHDA, SQIVND (reference sequence). The CDR3 contains 16 residues. Germline trimming cut 1 base from V and 5 bases from J; bases unmatched to any gene: 6. DNA of the CDR3: TGTGCCAGTAGTATAGGGGGACAGGGCTTCGAAAACATTCAGTACTTC. Protein sequence: CASSIGGQGFENIQYF.

This clonotype was recorded a few times. The V and J genes are TRBV27 and TRBJ1-3; D is unresolved. Germline V gene sequence: CDR1 MNHEY, CDR2 SMNVEV (reference sequence). This CDR3 is 13 amino acids long. V was trimmed by 6 bases and J by 4 bases, leaving 10 bases between them. The chain's CDR3 is CASRFLTGNTIYF. DNA of the CDR3: TGTGCCAGCAGATTTCTAACCGGAAACACCATATATTTT.

This clonotype was detected a few times. The chain employs TRBV2 and TRBJ1-5, with TRBD1 matching 8 bases. CDR1 and CDR2 from the germline V gene are SNHLY and FYNNEI. The CDR3 consists of 14 residues. V trimming: 7 bases; J trimming: 7 bases; junction bases outside the gene matches: 9. The CDR3 reads CASKETGAGQPQHF. CDR3 in DNA: TGTGCCAGCAAAGAGACAGGGGCAGGGCAGCCCCAGCATTTT.

V is TRBV20-1 and J is TRBJ2-1; 14 bases are a match to TRBD2. J was trimmed by 10 bases and V by 5 bases; bases with no gene match: 4. The CDR3 contains 13 residues. Germline V lookup: CDR1 DFQATT, CDR2 SNEGSKA (reference sequence). The CDR3 is CSAPRLAGGEQFF. CDR3 nucleotides: TGCAGTGCTCCCCGACTAGCGGGGGGGGAGCAGTTCTTC.

V is TRBV24-1 and J is TRBJ2-5, with 7 bases lining up with TRBD1. The CDR3 totals 15 residues. From germline, CDR1 is KGHDR and CDR2 SFDVKD. Trimming at V came to 4 bases and at J to 0 bases, leaving 4 bases not matched to a gene. The CDR3 reads CATSETGQHQETQYF. The CDR3 DNA sequence: TGTGCCACCAGTGAAACGGGACAGCACCAAGAGACCCAGTACTTC.

This clonotype was observed a handful of times. The chain couples TRBV7-9 to TRBJ1-6, with a tentative D call TRBD1 (5 bases). The CDR3 contains 13 residues. Trimming removed 4 bases from V and 10 bases from J, with 11 bases in between. CDR1 and CDR2 (germline): SEHNR, FQNEAQ (reference sequence). CDR3 sequence: CASSSGLGSPLHF. In DNA, the CDR3 is TGTGCCAGCAGCTCAGGGTTGGGATCACCCCTCCACTTT.

J is TRBJ2-2 and V is TRBV7-2; D not resolved. The CDR3 is made up of 13 amino acids. CDR1 and CDR2 (germline): SGHTA, FQGNSA. Trimming pared 4 bases from V and 0 bases from J, leaving 3 bases between. CDR3 protein: CASSSANTGELFF. CDR3 in DNA: TGTGCCAGCAGCTCTGCGAACACCGGGGAGCTGTTTTTT.

The chain uses TRBV20-1 and TRBJ2-5; TRBD1 matches 7 bases. V lost 5 bases and J lost 5; bases outside the gene matches: 5. The CDR3 totals 12 residues. The germline V gene has CDR1 DFQATT and CDR2 SNEGSKA (reference sequence). The CDR3 sequence: CSARQGVETQYF. Written as DNA, the CDR3 is TGCAGTGCTCGACAGGGTGTGGAGACCCAGTACTTC.

This clonotype was observed a few times. This sequence joins TRBV6-2 or TRBV6-3 and TRBJ2-3, with a weak D call TRBD1 (6 bases). V lost 5 bases, J lost 5 bases, and 17 bases lay in between. This CDR3 has 15 amino acids. CDR1 is MNHEY, CDR2 SVGEGT, per germline. This CDR3 is CASSSRQVLGDTQYF. In DNA form, the CDR3 reads TGTGCCAGCAGTAGTAGACAGGTCTTGGGAGATACGCAGTATTTT.

The sample holds a few counts of this clonotype. The chain couples TRBV20-1 to TRBJ1-2; D remains ambiguous. The CDR3 runs 13 residues. V lost 0 bases and J lost 4, with 9 bases in between. Germline-derived CDR1 and CDR2 are DFQATT and SNEGSKA (reference sequence). The CDR3 sequence is CSARDGPPYGYTF. For the CDR3, the DNA is TGCAGTGCTAGAGATGGGCCGCCCTATGGCTACACCTTC.

This clonotype was seen a handful of times. V is TRBV5-1 and J is TRBJ2-1; 10 nucleotides line up with TRBD2. Germline trimming cut 2 bases from V and 7 bases from J; bases unmatched to any gene: 9. The germline V gene encodes CDR1 SGHRS and CDR2 YFSETQ. This CDR3 contains 16 residues. CDR3 sequence: CASSFERGGLGNEQFF. In nucleotides, the CDR3 is TGCGCCAGCAGCTTCGAGCGGGGGGGACTGGGAAATGAGCAGTTCTTC.

In regard to this clonotype: A junction boundary mismatches the germline segment, possibly from a read error. The chain recombines TRBV14 with TRBJ2-7, with D possibly TRBD1 on 6 matching bases. CDR3 length: 13 residues. Germline loops: CDR1 SGHDN, CDR2 FVKESK. CDR3 DNA sequence: TGCAGATTCCGGGACAACAATACTTACGAGCAGTACTTC. This sequence encodes CRFRDNNTYEQYF.